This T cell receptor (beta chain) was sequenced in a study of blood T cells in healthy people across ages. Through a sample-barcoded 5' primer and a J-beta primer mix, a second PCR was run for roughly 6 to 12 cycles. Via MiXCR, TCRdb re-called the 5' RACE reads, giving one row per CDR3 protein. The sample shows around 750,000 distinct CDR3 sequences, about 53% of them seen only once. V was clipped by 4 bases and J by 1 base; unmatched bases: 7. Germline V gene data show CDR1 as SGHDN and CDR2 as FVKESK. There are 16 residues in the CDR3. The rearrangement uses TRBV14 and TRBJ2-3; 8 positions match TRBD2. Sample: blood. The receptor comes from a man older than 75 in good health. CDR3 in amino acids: CASSPIAGTGTDTQYF. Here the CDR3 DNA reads TGTGCCAGCAGCCCTATAGCGGGAACGGGCACAGATACGCAGTATTTT.